The 30 T cell receptor beta chains below all came from one sample that was sequenced in a study of T cells in Graves' hyperthyroidism and ophthalmopathy. TCR beta CDR3 sequences were amplified from RNA transcripts. Researchers ran a first-round RT-PCR on the TCR CDR3 using the HTBI primer set. TCRdb reprocessed the multiplex PCR reads via MiXCR and lists one record per CDR3 protein. The sample yields 490,000 or so distinct CDR3 sequences, roughly a sixth seen once. The sequenced sample consisted of blood. These TCRs come from a woman aged 25 to 39 with Graves' ophthalmopathy.

This clonotype was seen at least ten times. The genes are TRBV9 and TRBJ2-7, with 11 bases lining up with TRBD2. J gave up 4 bases and V 0 bases, and 6 bases lay outside the gene matches. CDR3 length: 16 amino acids. Germline values: CDR1 SGDLS, CDR2 YYNGEE. CDR3 region: CASSVGTSGSGYEQYF. In nucleotides, the CDR3 is TGTGCCAGCAGCGTAGGAACTAGCGGGAGTGGGTACGAGCAGTACTTC.

The gene calls are TRBV19 and TRBJ2-6; D may be TRBD1 (5 bases). V was shortened by 5 bases and J by 2 bases, with 13 bases between the two germline ends. The CDR3 covers 16 residues. Germline CDR1 LNHDA, CDR2 SQIVND (reference sequence). The CDR3 nucleotides read TGTGCCAGTAGTCTAAGGACATGGGCTGGGGCCAACGTCCTGACTTTC. Translated, it gives CASSLRTWAGANVLTF. Using reference TRBV19 and TRBJ2-6 for the parts outside the CDR3, the full variable domain is DGGITQSPKYLFRKEGQNVTLSCEQNLNHDAMYWYRQDPGQGLRLIYYSQIVNDFQKGDIAEGYSVSREKKESFPLTVTSAQKNPTAFYLCASSLRTWAGANVLTFGAGSRLTVL.

This clonotype was detected many times. This chain links TRBV3-1 with TRBJ2-4, with no clear D. Per the germline V gene, CDR1 is LGHDT and CDR2 is YNNKEL (reference sequence). V lost 0 bases and J lost 6, with 9 bases in between. This CDR3 comprises 14 residues. The CDR3 DNA reads as TGTGCCAGCAGCCAAGAGGGAAACTTAAACATTCAGTACTTC. Protein: CASSQEGNLNIQYF. Filled out from reference TRBV3-1 and TRBJ2-4, the complete variable domain reads DTAVSQTPKYLVTQMGNDKSIKCEQNLGHDTMYWYKQDSKKFLKIMFSYNNKELIINETVPNRFSPKSPDKAHLNLHINSLELGDSAVYFCASSQEGNLNIQYFGAGTRLSVL.

This clonotype was recorded at least ten times. This rearrangement joins TRBV7-2 to TRBJ1-2; D may be TRBD1 (6 bases). The CDR3 is made up of 12 amino acids. CDR1 is SGHTA, CDR2 FQGNSA, per germline. The V and J ends lost 5 bases and 8 bases respectively, with 12 bases between them. CDR3 DNA: TGTGCCAGCAGCCCGCGGACAGAGGGCTACACCTTC. It encodes CASSPRTEGYTF. Variable domain in full (rest from reference TRBV7-2 and TRBJ1-2): GAGVSQSPSNKVTEKGKDVELRCDPISGHTALYWYRQSLGQGLEFLIYFQGNSAPDKSGLPSDRFSAERTGGSVSTLTIQRTQQEDSAVYLCASSPRTEGYTFGSGTRLTVV.

In its sample, this clonotype was seen many times. V usage is TRBV18 and J usage is TRBJ1-5; tentatively, D is TRBD1 (5 bases). V lost 1 base to trimming and J lost 7 bases, with 11 bases between them. The CDR3 consists of 14 residues. Germline lookup yields CDR1 KGHSH and CDR2 LQKENI. The chain's CDR3 is CASSPRRGGQPQHF. The CDR3 region has the DNA TGTGCCAGCTCACCACGGAGGGGTGGGCAGCCCCAGCATTTT.

This clonotype came up many times. The genes are TRBV9 and TRBJ2-2, with 7 bases identical to TRBD2. With 2 bases clipped from V and 6 bases from J, the junction kept 7 bases outside the gene matches. CDR1 is SGDLS and CDR2 is YYNGEE in the germline V gene. The CDR3 consists of 15 residues. The CDR3 DNA reads as TGTGCCAGCAGCGTCACCTCGGGAGGATCCGGGGAGCTGTTTTTT. Protein: CASSVTSGGSGELFF.

This clonotype has a handful of counts. The V gene is TRBV20-1, the J gene TRBJ1-6; tentative D call: TRBD1 (5 bases). The CDR3 sequence is 15 residues long. Germline lookup yields CDR1 DFQATT and CDR2 SNEGSKA (reference sequence). Trimming pared 3 bases from V and 6 bases from J, leaving 15 bases between. CDR3 amino acids: CSARGDSQRNSPLHF. The CDR3 coding sequence is TGCAGTGCTAGGGGAGACAGCCAGCGTAATTCACCCCTCCACTTT.

The genes are TRBV9 and TRBJ2-2, with D possibly being TRBD1 (7 bases). Germline CDR1 SGDLS, CDR2 YYNGEE. This CDR3 has 16 residues. V shed 0 bases and J shed 2 bases, with 11 bases lying between them. Written as DNA, the CDR3 is TGTGCCAGCAGCGTAGGCGGGACAGAAAACACCGGGGAGCTGTTTTTT. Translated: CASSVGGTENTGELFF.

This rearrangement joins TRBV4-1 to TRBJ2-3, with 9 bases identical to TRBD1. The length of the CDR3 is 15 residues. Germline V gene data show CDR1 as MGHRA and CDR2 as YSYEKL. J was trimmed by 10 bases and V by 1 base; bases with no gene match: 9. As DNA, the CDR3 is TGCGCCAGCAGCCAAGCCAGGGACAGGGTTGGTGCGCAGTATTTT. It is translated as CASSQARDRVGAQYF.

This clonotype was detected once. One base away lies a much larger clone, so this may be a sequencing read error. The genes are TRBV28 and TRBJ2-2; 10 positions agree with TRBD2. The CDR3 loop spans 16 amino acids. Germline-derived CDR1 and CDR2 are MDHEN and SYDVKM. The CDR3 reads CASSITSSGRTGGLFF. In nucleotides, the CDR3 is TGTGCCAGCAGTATCACCTCTAGCGGGAGAACCGGGGGGCTGTTTTTT.

The chain couples TRBV6-5 to TRBJ1-2; D gene uncertain. Trimming pared 0 bases from V and 0 bases from J, leaving 11 bases between. Germline values: CDR1 MNHEY, CDR2 SVGAGI. CDR3 length: 16 residues. This CDR3 is CASSYSGTGTNYGYTF. The DNA of the CDR3 is TGTGCCAGCAGTTACTCGGGAACCGGGACTAACTATGGCTACACCTTC.

This clonotype was recorded many times. CDR3 nucleotide sequence: TGCAGCGCCCCTGGACAGGGCTCGTTCGACGCGTCCTACAATGAGCAGTTCTTC. Translation gives CSAPGQGSFDASYNEQFF. The gene calls are TRBV20-1 and TRBJ2-1; 8 positions match TRBD1. Germline V gene data show CDR1 as DFQATT and CDR2 as SNEGSKA (reference sequence). The CDR3 has 18 residues.

The genes are TRBV6-9 and TRBJ1-5; D call uncertain. This CDR3 region has 16 residues. Trimming pared 3 bases from V and 0 bases from J, leaving 12 bases between. Looked up from germline, CDR1 is MNHGY and CDR2 is SVAAGI. The CDR3 sequence: CASSYGPSSSNQPQHF. CDR3 bases: TGTGCCAGCAGTTACGGACCCTCCTCTAGCAATCAGCCCCAGCATTTT.

This clonotype occurred many times. As DNA, the CDR3 is TGCGCCAGCAGCCTCCGGGACAGGGCCTACGAGCAGTACTTC. Its protein is CASSLRDRAYEQYF. The V gene is TRBV5-1, the J gene TRBJ2-7; TRBD1 agrees at 9 bases. With V trimmed by 4 bases and J by 2 bases, 4 bases remained unmatched. Germline V gene sequence: CDR1 SGHRS, CDR2 YFSETQ. The CDR3 has 14 amino acids. The full variable domain, with the rest looked up from reference TRBV5-1 and TRBJ2-7, is KAGVTQTPRYLIKTRGQQVTLSCSPISGHRSVSWYQQTPGQGLQFLFEYFSETQRNKGNFPGRFSGRQFSNSRSEMNVSTLELGDSALYLCASSLRDRAYEQYFGPGTRLTVT.

This clonotype was seen ten or more times. This rearrangement joins TRBV2 to TRBJ2-5; no clear D. The V and J ends lost 7 bases and 0 bases respectively, with 12 bases between them. The CDR3 loop spans 14 amino acids. Germline V gene sequence: CDR1 SNHLY, CDR2 FYNNEI. CDR3 sequence reads: CASKNNGHQETQYF. DNA for the CDR3: TGTGCCAGCAAGAATAACGGCCACCAAGAGACCCAGTACTTC. The full variable domain, with the rest looked up from reference TRBV2 and TRBJ2-5, is EPEVTQTPSHQVTQMGQEVILRCVPISNHLYFYWYRQILGQKVEFLVSFYNNEISEKSEIFDDQFSVERPDGSNFTLKIRSTKLEDSAMYFCASKNNGHQETQYFGPGTRLLVL.

The chain employs TRBV3-1 and TRBJ1-1; D call uncertain. Per germline, CDR1 LGHDT and CDR2 YNNKEL (reference sequence). CDR3 length: 15 amino acids. V was pared by 6 bases and J by 0 bases, with 14 bases between. The CDR3 sequence is CASSFGRRLNTEAFF. DNA for the CDR3: TGTGCCAGCAGTTTTGGCAGGCGATTGAACACTGAAGCTTTCTTT.

This clonotype occurred a few times. The V and J genes are TRBV6-2 or TRBV6-3 and TRBJ1-1; D ambiguous. The CDR3 is 15 residues long. Germline CDR1 and CDR2: MNHEY and SVGEGT. The V end was cut by 2 bases, the J end by 5 bases, with 15 bases between. CDR3 sequence (DNA): TGTGCCAGCAGTTACGGTGTCGCGGGGAAAACTGAAGCTTTCTTT. This codes for CASSYGVAGKTEAFF.

This clonotype was seen at least ten times. This chain joins TRBV3-1 and TRBJ2-5; 9 bases agree with TRBD1. The length of the CDR3 is 16 residues. V lost 4 bases and J lost 5; bases outside the gene matches: 11. CDR1 LGHDT and CDR2 YNNKEL come from the germline V gene (reference sequence). CDR3 residues: CASSPPGQGGFETQYF. Written as DNA, the CDR3 is TGTGCCAGCAGCCCTCCGGGACAGGGAGGTTTCGAGACCCAGTACTTC.

This clonotype was counted many times. This chain joins TRBV5-1 and TRBJ2-7, with D hard to call. The CDR3 is 14 residues long. From germline, CDR1 is SGHRS and CDR2 YFSETQ. V shed 1 base and J shed 0 bases, with 8 bases lying between them. This chain's CDR3 is CASSLIGGSYEQYF. DNA of the CDR3: TGCGCCAGCAGCTTGATTGGCGGCTCCTACGAGCAGTACTTC.

This clonotype was observed a handful of times. V gene TRBV19 combines with J gene TRBJ2-3; 8 positions agree with TRBD2. Germline assignment: CDR1 LNHDA and CDR2 SQIVND (reference sequence). The CDR3 contains 16 residues. The V segment lost 3 bases and the J segment 5 bases; nucleotides outside the gene matches: 10. The CDR3 reads CASSIPGREEGDTQYF. CDR3 nucleotides: TGTGCCAGTAGTATCCCGGGGCGGGAGGAAGGAGATACGCAGTATTTT.

This clonotype has a count of ten or more. The rearrangement uses TRBV2 and TRBJ2-5, with 10 bases aligning to TRBD1. The CDR3 runs to 15 residues. The V segment lost 7 bases and the J segment 2 bases; nucleotides outside the gene matches: 7. CDR1 is SNHLY and CDR2 is FYNNEI in the germline V gene. The CDR3 region has the DNA TGTGCCAGCACGAGGCGGACAGGGGGGCAAGAGACCCAGTACTTC. This sequence encodes CASTRRTGGQETQYF.

This clonotype showed up many times. The rearrangement links TRBV7-2 to TRBJ2-7; either TRBD1 or TRBD2 may fit D (5 bases each). The CDR3 extends over 11 amino acids. Trimming left V 5 bases short and J 7 bases short, with 9 bases between. Germline V gene sequence: CDR1 SGHTA, CDR2 FQGNSA. CDR3 region: CASSVREEQYF. The CDR3 DNA sequence: TGTGCCAGCAGCGTCAGGGAGGAGCAGTACTTC.

This clonotype has ten or more counts. The V and J genes are TRBV3-1 and TRBJ2-1; unclear D gene. V shed 0 bases and J shed 10 bases, with 10 bases lying between them. The CDR3 length is 13 residues. Per the germline V gene, CDR1 is LGHDT and CDR2 is YNNKEL (reference sequence). The CDR3 sequence: CASSQDVVTEQFF. CDR3 in DNA: TGTGCCAGCAGCCAAGATGTGGTGACGGAGCAGTTCTTC.

This clonotype was detected only a few times. In DNA form, the CDR3 reads TGTGCCAGCAGTTCGGGACAGGGTAGTCCCGACTATGGCTACACCTTC. Its translation: CASSSGQGSPDYGYTF. The V gene is TRBV28, the J gene TRBJ1-2, with TRBD1 matching over 9 bases. The V segment lost 4 bases and the J segment 3 bases; nucleotides outside the gene matches: 9. This CDR3 has 16 amino acids. CDR1 and CDR2 (germline): MDHEN, SYDVKM.

The CDR3, as DNA: TGTGCCAGCAGACGTGACAGAGGGGGCCAAGAGACCCAGTACTTC. Residues: CASRRDRGGQETQYF. The rearrangement links TRBV5-4 to TRBJ2-5, with a tentative D call TRBD1 (6 bases). The CDR3 is 15 amino acids. Trimming cost V 5 bases and J 1 base, with 15 bases left between them. Germline V gene lookup returns CDR1 SGHNT and CDR2 YYREEE (reference sequence).

The chain is built from TRBV28 and TRBJ2-5; the D gene could be TRBD1 or TRBD2 (6 bases each). The V gene's germline CDR1 is MDHEN and CDR2 SYDVKM. Trimming took 3 bases from V and 1 from J, leaving 15 bases between them. This CDR3 region has 16 residues. CDR3 sequence (DNA): TGTGCCAGCAGTTTTCGGGGGCGCAGGGCCCAAGAGACCCAGTACTTC. As protein: CASSFRGRRAQETQYF.

Remarks on this clonotype: A single base separates this from a much larger clone, so it may be a read error. The V call is TRBV6-9, the J call TRBJ2-7; D unclear. This CDR3 spans 14 amino acids. In germline, CDR1 is MNHGY, CDR2 SVAAGI. The CDR3 reads CASSYDLYGPELYF. DNA of the CDR3: TGTGCCAGCAGTTACGATCTTTACGGACCCGAGCTGTACTTC.

This clonotype has a count of ten or more. V usage is TRBV7-9 and J usage is TRBJ2-7; 7 nucleotides agree with TRBD1. The germline V gene has CDR1 SEHNR and CDR2 FQNEAQ (reference sequence). The CDR3 is 15 residues long. The junction had 8 bases not matched to a gene; V was cut back by 1 base and J by 5 bases. Here the CDR3 DNA reads TGTGCCAGCAGCTTAGGGGGACAGTATCCCCACGAGCAGTACTTC. This translates into CASSLGGQYPHEQYF. The complete variable domain, with remaining parts taken from reference TRBV7-9 and TRBJ2-7, reads DTGVSQNPRHKITKRGQNVTFRCDPISEHNRLYWYRQTLGQGPEFLTYFQNEAQLEKSRLLSDRFSAERPKGSFSTLEIQRTEQGDSAMYLCASSLGGQYPHEQYFGPGTRLTVT.

This clonotype was counted at least ten times. The chain joins TRBV28 to TRBJ2-1; TRBD2 agrees at 13 bases. Germline assignment: CDR1 MDHEN and CDR2 SYDVKM. The CDR3 runs 17 residues. The V and J ends lost 7 bases and 5 bases, in that order; junction bases with no gene match: 11. CDR3 region: CASTSPATSGGHNEQFF. The CDR3 DNA follows: TGTGCCAGCACCTCTCCGGCGACTAGCGGGGGGCACAATGAGCAGTTCTTC.

The genes are TRBV3-1 and TRBJ1-6, with D possibly being TRBD1 (6 bases). The V end was cut by 5 bases, the J end by 11 bases, with 10 bases between. CDR3 length: 12 residues. Germline assignment: CDR1 LGHDT and CDR2 YNNKEL (reference sequence). The CDR3 region is CASSSQGPPLHF. CDR3 DNA: TGTGCCAGCAGCTCCCAGGGGCCACCCCTCCACTTT.